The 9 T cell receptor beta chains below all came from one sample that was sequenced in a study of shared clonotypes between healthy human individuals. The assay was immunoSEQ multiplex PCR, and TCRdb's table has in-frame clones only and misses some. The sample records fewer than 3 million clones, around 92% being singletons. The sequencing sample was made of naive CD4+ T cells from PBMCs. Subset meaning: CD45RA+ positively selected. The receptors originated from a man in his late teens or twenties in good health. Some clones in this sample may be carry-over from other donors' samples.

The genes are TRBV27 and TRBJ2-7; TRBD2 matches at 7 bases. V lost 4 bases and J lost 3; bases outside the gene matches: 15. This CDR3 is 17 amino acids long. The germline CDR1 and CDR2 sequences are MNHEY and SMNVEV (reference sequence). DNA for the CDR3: TGTGCCAGCAGTTCTCGTAGAAGTCTAGCGGCGAGCTACGAGCAGTACTTC. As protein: CASSSRRSLAASYEQYF.

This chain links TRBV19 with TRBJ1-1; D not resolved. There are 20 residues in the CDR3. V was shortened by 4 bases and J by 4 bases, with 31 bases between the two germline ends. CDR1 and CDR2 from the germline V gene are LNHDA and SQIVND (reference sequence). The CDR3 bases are TGTGCCAGTAGTACACCCACGAGAGCAGCTAAAAAGCCGATGAGCACTGAAGCTTTCTTT. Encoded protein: CASSTPTRAAKKPMSTEAFF.

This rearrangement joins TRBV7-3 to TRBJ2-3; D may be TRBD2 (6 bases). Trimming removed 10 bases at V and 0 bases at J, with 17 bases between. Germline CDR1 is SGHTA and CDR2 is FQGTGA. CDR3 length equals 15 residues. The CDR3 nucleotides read TGTGCCACCAGGCGGGGCTTTGCGAGCACAGATACGCAGTATTTT. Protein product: CATRRGFASTDTQYF.

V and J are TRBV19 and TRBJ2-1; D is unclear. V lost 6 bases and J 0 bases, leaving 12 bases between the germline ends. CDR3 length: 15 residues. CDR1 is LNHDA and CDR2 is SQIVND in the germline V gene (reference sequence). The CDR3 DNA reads TGTGCCAGTAGCCCCCTCGGGCTCTCCTACAATGAGCAGTTCTTC. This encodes CASSPLGLSYNEQFF.

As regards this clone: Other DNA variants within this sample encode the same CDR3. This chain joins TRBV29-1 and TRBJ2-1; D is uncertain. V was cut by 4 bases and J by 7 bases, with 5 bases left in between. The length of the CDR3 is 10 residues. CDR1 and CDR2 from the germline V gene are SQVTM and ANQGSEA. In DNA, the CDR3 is TGCAGCGTTGGGGTAAATGAGCAGTTCTTC. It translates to CSVGVNEQFF.

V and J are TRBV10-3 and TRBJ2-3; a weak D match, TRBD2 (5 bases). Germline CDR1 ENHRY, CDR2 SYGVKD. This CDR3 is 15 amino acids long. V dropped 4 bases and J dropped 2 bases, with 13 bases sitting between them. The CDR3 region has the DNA TGTGCCATCAGTGCCCATCTAGCAGCCACAGATACGCAGTATTTT. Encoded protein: CAISAHLAATDTQYF.

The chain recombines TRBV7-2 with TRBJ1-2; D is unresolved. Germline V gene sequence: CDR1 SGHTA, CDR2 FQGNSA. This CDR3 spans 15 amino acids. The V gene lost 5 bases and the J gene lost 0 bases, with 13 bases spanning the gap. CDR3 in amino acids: CASSLTPSANYGYTF. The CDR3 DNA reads TGTGCCAGCAGCCTCACCCCTTCAGCTAACTATGGCTACACCTTC. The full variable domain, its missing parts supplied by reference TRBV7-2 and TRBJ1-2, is GAGVSQSPSNKVTEKGKDVELRCDPISGHTALYWYRQSLGQGLEFLIYFQGNSAPDKSGLPSDRFSAERTGGSVSTLTIQRTQQEDSAVYLCASSLTPSANYGYTFGSGTRLTVV.

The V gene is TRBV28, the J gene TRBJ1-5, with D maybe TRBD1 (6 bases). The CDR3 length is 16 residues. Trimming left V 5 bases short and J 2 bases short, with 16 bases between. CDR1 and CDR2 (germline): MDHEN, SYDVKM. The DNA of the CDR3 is TGTGCCAGCAGTCTCCTCGGGACACCGCGCAATCAGCCCCAGCATTTT. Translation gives CASSLLGTPRNQPQHF.

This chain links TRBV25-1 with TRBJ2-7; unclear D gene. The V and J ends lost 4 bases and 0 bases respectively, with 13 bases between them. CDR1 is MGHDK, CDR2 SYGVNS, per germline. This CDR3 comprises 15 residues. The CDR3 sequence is CASSGDLDGSYEQYF. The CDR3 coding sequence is TGTGCCAGCAGTGGTGATCTGGACGGCTCCTACGAGCAGTACTTC.